This T cell receptor (beta chain) was obtained from a study of blood T cell repertoires in COVID-19. Whole-study context: Researchers got acute and convalescent COVID-19 samples from the United States, Italy and Spain. T cells, B-cell-depleted T cells, or PBMCs supplied cDNA or gDNA.

Seattle patients were enrolled while actively infected and followed longitudinally. This CDR3 has 13 amino acids. The V gene lost 4 bases and the J gene lost 5 bases, with 11 bases spanning the gap. As originally analysed: Amplified reference gene primers provided the basis for estimating nucleated cell counts. The method was immunoSEQ multiplex PCR; TCRdb's version includes in-frame clones alone and lacks a portion of them. V, J and clone size are those of that table, while D and trimming were read from the DNA. The sample lists around 84,000 clones, under 80% occurring once. This chain joins TRBV12-3 or TRBV12-4 and TRBJ2-5, with a possible D match to TRBD1 (6 bases). Sequenced: peripheral blood. The clonotype originates from a man in his sixties with COVID-19, enrolled during active disease. CDR3 DNA: TGTGCCAGCAGTTCCCCCCAGGGGGAGACCCAGTACTTC. Its translation: CASSSPQGETQYF.